These 26 T cell receptor beta chains originate from one sample sequenced in a study of blood T cell repertoires in COVID-19. Generated by immunoSEQ multiplex PCR, the TCRdb table keeps only in-frame clones and is missing some. The sample contains 250,000 to 300,000 clones, approximately 85% of which appear only once. The sequenced sample consisted of peripheral blood. These receptors were obtained from a man between 45 and 60 years old with active or convalescent COVID-19.

This chain connects TRBV11-2 to TRBJ2-2; D perhaps matches TRBD2 (7 bases). There are 15 residues in the CDR3. Trimming pared 3 bases from V and 5 bases from J, leaving 13 bases between. Per germline, CDR1 SGHAT and CDR2 FQNNGV. CDR3 amino acids: CASSFTGRGTGELFF. CDR3 nucleotides: TGTGCCAGCAGCTTCACGGGGAGGGGGACCGGGGAGCTGTTTTTT.

The chain joins TRBV2 to TRBJ2-3; the D gene is possibly TRBD2 (5 bases). Germline CDR1 and CDR2: SNHLY and FYNNEI. The V end lost 6 bases, the J end lost 0 bases, and 7 bases lay between the germline ends. This CDR3 is built from 13 residues. The CDR3 nucleotides are TGTGCCAGCAGCCGGACTAGCACAGATACGCAGTATTTT. This codes for CASSRTSTDTQYF.

This clone was seen only once. V is TRBV5-5 and J is TRBJ2-7, with 7 nucleotides matching TRBD2. The V and J ends lost 3 bases and 0 bases, in that order; junction bases with no gene match: 6. This CDR3 is built from 15 residues. Germline V lookup: CDR1 SGHKS, CDR2 YYEKEE (reference sequence). The CDR3 region has the DNA TGTGCCAGCAGCTCCATAGCGGGTGTCTCCTACGAGCAGTACTTC. This gives the protein CASSSIAGVSYEQYF. The full variable domain, its missing parts supplied by reference TRBV5-5 and TRBJ2-7, is DAGVTQSPTHLIKTRGQQVTLRCSPISGHKSVSWYQQVLGQGPQFIFQYYEKEERGRGNFPDRFSARQFPNYSSELNVNALLLGDSALYLCASSSIAGVSYEQYFGPGTRLTVT.

This chain uses TRBV19 with TRBJ1-6; 7 bases align to TRBD1. Germline-derived CDR1 and CDR2 are LNHDA and SQIVND (reference sequence). The CDR3 extends over 13 amino acids. V lost 10 bases and J lost 7; bases outside the gene matches: 7. The CDR3: CATQTGRNSPLHF. The CDR3 DNA is TGTGCCACCCAGACAGGGCGAAATTCACCCCTCCACTTT.

V gene TRBV2 combines with J gene TRBJ2-7; maybe TRBD1 (6 bases). The CDR3 is 14 residues long. The germline V gene has CDR1 SNHLY and CDR2 FYNNEI. The V end was cut by 4 bases, the J end by 3 bases, with 13 bases between. The CDR3 region is CASSGRGHSYEQYF. The CDR3 coding sequence is TGTGCCAGCAGTGGAAGGGGACATAGCTACGAGCAGTACTTC.

The rearrangement joins TRBV9 to TRBJ2-3; 8 positions agree with TRBD2. Germline assignment: CDR1 SGDLS and CDR2 YYNGEE. Germline trimming cut 4 bases from V and 0 bases from J; bases unmatched to any gene: 4. CDR3 length: 15 residues. CDR3 residues: CASSRLAGSTDTQYF. The DNA of the CDR3 is TGTGCCAGCAGCAGATTAGCGGGAAGCACAGATACGCAGTATTTT.

V usage is TRBV18 and J usage is TRBJ1-3, with D maybe TRBD1 (5 bases). There are 16 residues in the CDR3. Per the germline V gene, CDR1 is KGHSH and CDR2 is LQKENI. The V end was cut by 4 bases, the J end by 3 bases, with 16 bases between. The DNA for the CDR3 is TGTGCCAGCTCACAGGGGCTCGCAGTTAATGGAAACACCATATATTTT. Translated, it gives CASSQGLAVNGNTIYF.

On this clone itself: The sample carries other DNA sequences with the same CDR3. The chain carries TRBV2 and TRBJ2-5; 9 bases fit TRBD2. This CDR3 spans 14 amino acids. Trimming removed 7 bases from V and 1 base from J; junction bases left unmatched: 4. The V gene's germline CDR1 is SNHLY and CDR2 FYNNEI. This CDR3 is CASNQAGGQETQYF. CDR3 nucleotide sequence: TGTGCCAGCAATCAAGCGGGAGGCCAAGAGACCCAGTACTTC.

The rearrangement links TRBV27 to TRBJ2-7; 8 bases line up with TRBD1. Trimming cost V 4 bases and J 2 bases; bases outside gene matches: 1. The CDR3 consists of 13 residues. The germline gives CDR1 MNHEY, CDR2 SMNVEV (reference sequence). The CDR3: CASSSDRAYEQYF. CDR3 sequence (DNA): TGTGCCAGCAGTTCGGACAGGGCCTACGAGCAGTACTTC.

This clone was seen a few times. The chain carries TRBV5-4 and TRBJ2-7; 8 positions agree with TRBD2. CDR3 size: 15 residues. V was pared by 0 bases and J by 5 bases, with 7 bases of the junction left unmatched. Per the germline V gene, CDR1 is SGHNT and CDR2 is YYREEE (reference sequence). The CDR3: CASSLESSGPDEQYF. For the CDR3, the DNA is TGTGCCAGCAGCTTGGAATCTAGCGGGCCGGACGAGCAGTACTTC.

The V gene is TRBV6-2 or TRBV6-3, the J gene TRBJ1-2; 9 bases are shared with TRBD1. Per germline, CDR1 MNHEY and CDR2 SVGEGT. The CDR3 extends over 14 amino acids. The J segment lost 7 bases and the V segment lost 0 bases, leaving 3 bases of the junction unmatched. The CDR3 nucleotides are TGTGCCAGCAGTTACTCACAGGGGGCGCTTGGCTACACCTTC. Encoded protein: CASSYSQGALGYTF.

The rearrangement links TRBV4-3 to TRBJ1-2; 9 bases agree with TRBD1. Germline V gene data show CDR1 as LGHNA and CDR2 as YSLEER. This CDR3 region has 14 residues. J gave up 8 bases and V 4 bases, and 8 bases lay outside the gene matches. The CDR3 is CASSRPGTGRGYTF. CDR3 DNA: TGCGCCAGCAGCCGGCCTGGGACAGGGCGCGGCTACACCTTC.

The V and J genes are TRBV4-3 and TRBJ1-2, with D unresolved. There are 15 residues in the CDR3. CDR1 is LGHNA, CDR2 YSLEER, per germline. The ends were cut back, 3 bases at V and 5 bases at J, with 16 bases in the middle. The CDR3 region has the DNA TGCGCCAGCAGCCAGGTGCTACTCGGTAATTATGGCTACACCTTC. Amino acid sequence: CASSQVLLGNYGYTF.

This chain joins TRBV7-8 and TRBJ2-7; 9 bases align to TRBD2. This CDR3 has 14 residues. The junction had 6 bases not matched to a gene; V was cut back by 5 bases and J by 4 bases. Per the germline V gene, CDR1 is SGHVS and CDR2 is FQNEAQ. In DNA form, the CDR3 reads TGTGCCAGCAGCACGTTAGCGGGAGTATACGAGCAGTACTTC. It translates to CASSTLAGVYEQYF.

V and J are TRBV19 and TRBJ1-6; TRBD1 might be the D (6 bases). The CDR3 runs to 15 residues. The germline CDR1 and CDR2 sequences are LNHDA and SQIVND (reference sequence). Trimming took off 10 bases at V and 10 bases at J, with 23 bases between the two ends. The CDR3 bases are TGTGCCACCGGAGCGGGGGCAGGATATCGATCACCCCTCCACTTT. This codes for CATGAGAGYRSPLHF.

The chain uses TRBV6-5 and TRBJ1-6; 9 bases fit TRBD1. The V gene's germline CDR1 is MNHEY and CDR2 SVGAGI. The CDR3 contains 16 residues. The V gene end was trimmed by 0 bases and the J gene end by 4 bases; junction bases not matched to a gene: 1. DNA for the CDR3: TGTGCCAGCAGTTACTCGACAGGGGGATATAATTCACCCCTCCACTTT. It translates to CASSYSTGGYNSPLHF.

J is TRBJ2-2 and V is TRBV7-3; 9 bases line up with TRBD1. CDR1 is SGHTA and CDR2 is FQGTGA in the germline V gene. The CDR3 loop spans 18 amino acids. With V trimmed by 4 bases and J by 6 bases, 15 bases remained unmatched. As DNA, the CDR3 is TGTGCCAGCAGCTCCGCTGCGGGACAGGGCACCAAACCCGGGGAGCTGTTTTTT. It codes for CASSSAAGQGTKPGELFF.

The genes are TRBV7-2 and TRBJ2-1; D unresolved. The V end was cut by 2 bases, the J end by 7 bases, with 6 bases between. This CDR3 has 12 amino acids. Germline CDR1 reads SGHTA; CDR2 reads FQGNSA. The chain's CDR3 is CASSLLRNEQFF. CDR3 DNA sequence: TGTGCCAGCAGCTTACTCAGAAATGAGCAGTTCTTC.

The chain uses TRBV6-5 and TRBJ1-2; D might be TRBD1 (5 bases). V gave up 6 bases and J gave up 5 bases, with 19 bases separating them. Germline-derived CDR1 and CDR2 are MNHEY and SVGAGI. This CDR3 comprises 15 residues. The CDR3 protein is CASRDGASPFYGYTF. CDR3 in DNA: TGTGCCAGCAGGGATGGGGCGAGCCCCTTTTATGGCTACACCTTC.

This clone was detected only once. The chain couples TRBV30 to TRBJ2-7; TRBD2 aligns across 12 bases. The CDR3 is 13 amino acids. Germline values: CDR1 GTSNPN, CDR2 SVGIG (reference sequence). J gave up 9 bases and V 3 bases, and 6 bases lay outside the gene matches. In DNA form, the CDR3 reads TGTGCCTGGAGCAAGACTAGCGGGAGTGGGCAGTACTTC. Translated: CAWSKTSGSGQYF.

This clone was seen only once. The chain has TRBV14 and TRBJ2-1, with D possibly matching TRBD2 (5 bases). V gave up 0 bases and J gave up 7 bases, with 19 bases separating them. CDR3 length: 17 amino acids. CDR1 and CDR2 from the germline V gene are SGHDN and FVKESK. The CDR3 is CASSQEWGRNGVNEQFF. CDR3 in DNA: TGTGCCAGCAGCCAAGAATGGGGAAGAAACGGGGTTAATGAGCAGTTCTTC.

This clone is a singleton in its sample. The gene calls are TRBV2 and TRBJ2-1, with a weak D call TRBD2 (7 bases). Germline V CDR1 and CDR2: SNHLY, FYNNEI. V was shortened by 1 base and J by 9 bases, with 16 bases between the two germline ends. CDR3 length equals 15 residues. This CDR3 is CASSEGLGGRGEQFF. CDR3 nucleotide sequence: TGTGCCAGCAGTGAAGGATTAGGGGGGAGGGGTGAGCAGTTCTTC.

This chain joins TRBV7-9 and TRBJ1-4; D perhaps matches TRBD1 (5 bases). This CDR3 region has 15 residues. Germline V CDR1 and CDR2: SEHNR, FQNEAQ (reference sequence). Trimming took off 7 bases at V and 8 bases at J, with 20 bases between the two ends. Here the CDR3 reads CASTLTVGGGEKLFF. The CDR3 nucleotides read TGTGCCAGCACCCTGACGGTCGGCGGGGGAGAAAAACTGTTTTTT.

This clone occurred once. This chain connects TRBV28 to TRBJ2-7, with D possibly TRBD1 on 5 matching bases. Germline V gene lookup returns CDR1 MDHEN and CDR2 SYDVKM. The V end lost 6 bases, the J end lost 3 bases, and 18 bases lay between the germline ends. CDR3 length equals 15 residues. CDR3: CASSHEGVGDYEQYF. The CDR3 DNA sequence: TGTGCCAGCAGCCATGAAGGGGTTGGGGACTACGAGCAGTACTTC.

This chain uses TRBV7-9 with TRBJ2-1; tentative D call: TRBD2 (5 bases). CDR3 size: 13 residues. Germline V lookup: CDR1 SEHNR, CDR2 FQNEAQ (reference sequence). The V gene lost 8 bases and the J gene lost 5 bases, with 13 bases spanning the gap. The CDR3 here is CASAEEGNNEQFF. The CDR3 DNA reads as TGTGCCAGCGCGGAAGAGGGTAACAATGAGCAGTTCTTC.

There are a few counts of this clone. This sequence joins TRBV25-1 and TRBJ2-3; TRBD2 is a possible D gene (5 bases). The ends were cut back, 4 bases at V and 5 bases at J, with 19 bases in the middle. Per the germline V gene, CDR1 is MGHDK and CDR2 is SYGVNS. The CDR3 contains 16 residues. The DNA for the CDR3 is TGTGCCAGCAGTGTAGGGTGGCGGGCGGGCGGAGATACGCAGTATTTT. Its protein is CASSVGWRAGGDTQYF.